These 6 T cell receptor beta chains originate from one sample sequenced in a study of long-term antiretroviral therapy in people with HIV. An immunoSEQ assay, version v3.0, was performed at survey level. The protocol was immunoSEQ multiplex PCR, while the TCRdb copy is restricted to in-frame clones and leaves out a portion. This table has around 37,000 clones, approximately 85% appearing once. This material consisted of unsorted PBMCs, taken about 3.4 years after starting antiretroviral therapy. These TCRs come from a man between 18 and 35 years old with HIV.

V usage is TRBV6-5 and J usage is TRBJ1-5; possible D gene TRBD1, 5 bases. The CDR3 runs 14 residues. Germline-derived CDR1 and CDR2 are MNHEY and SVGAGI. Trimming left V 2 bases short and J 7 bases short, with 12 bases between. CDR3 in DNA: TGTGCCAGCAGTTACGACCGGGACCGGCAGCCCCAGCATTTT. It yields the protein CASSYDRDRQPQHF.

The genes are TRBV6-1 and TRBJ2-7; the D gene is possibly TRBD1 (6 bases). Between the trimmed V and J ends, which lost 6 bases and 0 bases, there was a span of 9 bases. The CDR3 totals 13 residues. Germline-derived CDR1 and CDR2 are MNHNS and SASEGT. The CDR3 nucleotides read TGTGCCAGCAGGACAGGAAGCTCCTACGAGCAGTACTTC. It translates to CASRTGSSYEQYF.

The genes are TRBV28 and TRBJ1-4; 8 nucleotides line up with TRBD1. The CDR3 has 17 amino acids. Germline CDR1 is MDHEN and CDR2 is SYDVKM. Trimming cost V 6 bases and J 7 bases; bases outside gene matches: 16. As DNA, the CDR3 is TGTGCCAGCAGCCTAATTCCGACAGGGGCGCCGAGTGAAAAACTGTTTTTT. Translating gives CASSLIPTGAPSEKLFF.

The chain couples TRBV10-3 to TRBJ2-1; 9 bases line up with TRBD1. The CDR3 runs 15 residues. Germline V gene lookup returns CDR1 ENHRY and CDR2 SYGVKD. J gave up 12 bases and V 2 bases, and 11 bases lay outside the gene matches. The CDR3 reads CAISEAEQGAQGQFF. CDR3 nucleotides: TGTGCCATCAGTGAGGCGGAACAGGGGGCACAGGGGCAGTTCTTC.

The chain combines TRBV6-1 with TRBJ2-1, with 7 bases lining up with TRBD2. This CDR3 contains 14 residues. The junction had 9 bases not matched to a gene; V was cut back by 6 bases and J by 7 bases. Germline V gene lookup returns CDR1 MNHNS and CDR2 SASEGT. This chain's CDR3 is CASSSGTNWNEQFF. The CDR3 nucleotides are TGTGCCAGCAGCTCCGGGACTAATTGGAATGAGCAGTTCTTC.

The genes are TRBV10-2 and TRBJ1-5, with D perhaps TRBD1 (5 bases). Germline CDR1 is WSHSY and CDR2 is SAAADI. The CDR3 sequence is 15 residues long. Trimming left V 3 bases short and J 3 bases short, with 12 bases between. This chain's CDR3 is CASSEAGANNQPQHF. CDR3 DNA: TGCGCCAGCAGTGAAGCCGGGGCCAACAATCAGCCCCAGCATTTT.